Described below is a single T cell receptor beta chain sequence and its context. The record originates from a study of T cells expressing NK-cell markers. The CDR3 consists of 16 residues. Germline assignment: CDR1 DFQATT and CDR2 SNEGSKA (reference sequence). TCRdb re-called the 5' RACE reads, yielding one record per CDR3 amino acid sequence without DNA. The table lists a few hundred thousand distinct CDR3 sequences. The sequenced material came from blood T cells: a sorted CD56 or NKG2C T cell subset, CD4+ or CD8+ T cells, or bulk PBMC T cells (not recorded which). The clonotype was recovered from a man aged 18 to 69 in good health. The chain carries TRBV20-1 and TRBJ1-6. CDR3 sequence: CSARVSFSSYNSPLHF.